Listed here are 27 T cell receptor beta chains from one sample, sequenced in a study of shared T cell receptors in the human thymus. Assay: immunoSEQ multiplex PCR; the TCRdb copy retains only in-frame clones and omits some. The sample holds 720,000 or so clones, approximately 83% seen once. This sample was shared with a second study, whose subject was human thymus T cells.

The sequenced material came from thymocytes. All receptors come from a girl under three years old with a congenital heart defect.

Only one count was recorded for this clone. This chain connects TRBV18 to TRBJ1-3, with a weak D call TRBD1 (5 bases). Trimming stripped 0 bases from V and 0 bases from J, with 9 bases between. This CDR3 contains 16 residues. Germline loops: CDR1 KGHSH, CDR2 LQKENI. The CDR3, as DNA: TGTGCCAGCTCACCACCGGGACTGAACTCTGGAAACACCATATATTTT. Protein product: CASSPPGLNSGNTIYF.

V usage is TRBV6-6 and J usage is TRBJ2-3; 7 positions agree with TRBD1. Trimming cost V 8 bases and J 0 bases; bases outside gene matches: 2. The CDR3 length is 13 residues. CDR1 is MNHNY, CDR2 SVGAGI, per germline (reference sequence). CDR3: CASGDSSTDTQYF. The CDR3 DNA sequence: TGTGCCAGCGGGGACAGTAGCACAGATACGCAGTATTTT.

The chain carries TRBV5-6 and TRBJ2-1; D is perhaps TRBD1 (6 bases). The CDR3 is made up of 13 amino acids. CDR1 and CDR2 (germline): SGHDT, YYEEEE. With 1 base removed from V and 7 bases from J, the gap between germline ends came to 9 bases. The CDR3 reads CASSLNRDNEQFF. Written as DNA, the CDR3 is TGTGCCAGCAGCTTGAACAGGGATAATGAGCAGTTCTTC.

This clone occurred a few times. The rearrangement joins TRBV4-2 to TRBJ2-1; 12 nucleotides match TRBD2. Germline CDR1 and CDR2: LGHNA and YNFKEQ. The CDR3 covers 23 residues. After removal of 0 bases from V and 1 base from J, the junction contained 19 bases not matched to a gene. CDR3 region: CASSQERPSGGALLRRSYNEQFF. The CDR3 region has the DNA TGTGCCAGCAGCCAAGAACGTCCTAGCGGGGGGGCCTTGTTGAGGAGGTCCTACAATGAGCAGTTCTTC.

This clone has just one count. Other DNA variants within this sample encode the same CDR3. The V gene is TRBV18, the J gene TRBJ2-1; TRBD2 aligns across 9 bases. The CDR3 consists of 17 residues. Germline values: CDR1 KGHSH, CDR2 LQKENI. With 3 bases clipped from V and 0 bases from J, the junction kept 6 bases outside the gene matches. The CDR3 bases are TGTGCCAGCTCACCGCTGGCGGGGGGGTCCTCCTACAATGAGCAGTTCTTC. This gives the protein CASSPLAGGSSYNEQFF.

In this sample, this clone turned up a few times. This chain uses TRBV6-1 with TRBJ1-2, with D uncertain. Germline CDR1 is MNHNS and CDR2 is SASEGT. The CDR3 spans 15 residues. The ends were cut back, 2 bases at V and 7 bases at J, with 17 bases in the middle. The CDR3 DNA sequence: TGTGCCAGCAGTGAACAGGAGGCCTTCCGGCGTGGCTACACCTTC. It encodes CASSEQEAFRRGYTF.

This sequence joins TRBV6-5 and TRBJ1-6; 8 bases are shared with TRBD1. The CDR3 totals 15 residues. The V gene's germline CDR1 is MNHEY and CDR2 SVGAGI. V shed 3 bases, J shed 7 bases, and the junction held 5 bases outside the gene matches. The CDR3 reads CASSYNRDRNSPLHF. CDR3 DNA: TGTGCCAGCAGTTATAACCGGGACAGGAATTCACCCCTCCACTTT.

The chain has TRBV27 and TRBJ2-7; TRBD1 aligns across 10 bases. Germline CDR1 and CDR2: MNHEY and SMNVEV (reference sequence). This CDR3 is built from 14 residues. J lost 5 bases, V lost 6 bases, and 7 bases had no gene match. CDR3 amino acids: CASSLGTGDHEQYF. In DNA, the CDR3 is TGTGCCAGCAGCCTCGGGACAGGGGACCACGAGCAGTACTTC.

J is TRBJ1-3 and V is TRBV5-1; perhaps TRBD1 as D (6 bases). The CDR3 runs to 14 residues. CDR1 and CDR2 (germline): SGHRS, YFSETQ. Trimming removed 5 bases at V and 2 bases at J, with 11 bases between. The CDR3 loop reads CASSQKGAGNTIYF. In nucleotides, the CDR3 is TGCGCCAGCAGTCAAAAGGGGGCTGGAAACACCATATATTTT.

The chain links TRBV5-4 to TRBJ2-4; a possible D gene is TRBD1 (5 bases). V lost 0 bases and J lost 7, with 17 bases in between. Germline V lookup: CDR1 SGHNT, CDR2 YYREEE (reference sequence). The CDR3 spans 16 residues. CDR3: CASSLGSLGRVNIQYF. DNA of the CDR3: TGTGCCAGCAGCTTGGGTTCCCTCGGCAGGGTGAACATTCAGTACTTC. The full variable domain, with the rest looked up from reference TRBV5-4 and TRBJ2-4, is ETGVTQSPTHLIKTRGQQVTLRCSSQSGHNTVSWYQQALGQGPQFIFQYYREEENGRGNFPPRFSGLQFPNYSSELNVNALELDDSALYLCASSLGSLGRVNIQYFGAGTRLSVL.

This clone has a handful of counts. The chain is built from TRBV6-1 and TRBJ1-5; the match to TRBD1 covers 7 bases. V shed 1 base and J 2 bases; nucleotides not matched to a gene: 5. The V gene's germline CDR1 is MNHNS and CDR2 SASEGT. CDR3 length: 16 residues. CDR3 sequence reads: CASSEGRGTGNQPQHF. In nucleotides, the CDR3 is TGTGCCAGCAGTGAAGGAAGGGGGACAGGCAATCAGCCCCAGCATTTT.

The genes are TRBV14 and TRBJ1-1; a possible D gene is TRBD1 (5 bases). The V gene's germline CDR1 is SGHDN and CDR2 FVKESK. Trimming pared 0 bases from V and 2 bases from J, leaving 19 bases between. This CDR3 spans 18 amino acids. The CDR3 DNA reads as TGTGCCAGCAGCCAAGATGGGGCCCGAGACAGAGTAAACACTGAAGCTTTCTTT. Translation gives CASSQDGARDRVNTEAFF.

V is TRBV29-1 and J is TRBJ1-2; perhaps TRBD1 as D (6 bases). CDR1 is SQVTM, CDR2 ANQGSEA, per germline. Trimming pared 4 bases from V and 9 bases from J, leaving 15 bases between. CDR3 size: 12 residues. CDR3 residues: CSVVRDTERYTF. CDR3 in DNA: TGCAGCGTTGTCCGGGACACTGAACGCTACACCTTC.

The genes are TRBV28 and TRBJ1-1; the D gene is possibly TRBD1 (5 bases). The germline CDR1 and CDR2 sequences are MDHEN and SYDVKM. This CDR3 has 13 residues. V gave up 4 bases and J gave up 11 bases, with 17 bases separating them. In DNA form, the CDR3 reads TGTGCCAGCAGTTCGGGGACTCCGAGGGCCGCTTTCTTT. Translated: CASSSGTPRAAFF.

The chain recombines TRBV7-8 with TRBJ1-2, with TRBD1 matching over 8 bases. CDR1 and CDR2 (germline): SGHVS, FQNEAQ. V shed 0 bases and J 4 bases; nucleotides not matched to a gene: 10. The CDR3 totals 17 residues. The CDR3 coding sequence is TGTGCCAGCAGCTTAGCCCGAGACAGGGGTGTAATCTATGGCTACACCTTC. Translation: CASSLARDRGVIYGYTF.

This chain uses TRBV29-1 with TRBJ2-3; 10 bases agree with TRBD2. Germline V gene data show CDR1 as SQVTM and CDR2 as ANQGSEA. The V gene end was trimmed by 8 bases and the J gene end by 3 bases; junction bases not matched to a gene: 5. CDR3 length: 13 residues. CDR3 sequence reads: CSTQAGGTDTQYF. The DNA of the CDR3 is TGCAGCACGCAAGCGGGGGGGACAGATACGCAGTATTTT.

The chain combines TRBV4-1 with TRBJ2-1; D ambiguous. CDR3 size: 16 residues. Trimming removed 0 bases from V and 5 bases from J, with 14 bases in between. CDR1 and CDR2 from the germline V gene are MGHRA and YSYEKL. CDR3 sequence (DNA): TGCGCCAGCAGCCAAGACGATGGGCCGACGGACAATGAGCAGTTCTTC. Encoded protein: CASSQDDGPTDNEQFF.

The DNA for the CDR3 is TGTGCCACCGCCTCCGGGACTAGCCTCTACGAGCAGTACTTC. Translated: CATASGTSLYEQYF. The rearrangement links TRBV10-3 to TRBJ2-7; 9 bases line up with TRBD2. Germline V gene data show CDR1 as ENHRY and CDR2 as SYGVKD. The CDR3 sequence is 14 residues long. J lost 3 bases, V lost 10 bases, and 10 bases had no gene match.

V gene TRBV25-1 combines with J gene TRBJ1-1; D might be TRBD1 (6 bases). The V and J ends lost 4 bases and 3 bases respectively, with 15 bases between them. Per germline, CDR1 MGHDK and CDR2 SYGVNS. This CDR3 has 15 residues. The CDR3 region has the DNA TGTGCCAGCAGTGCTTCGGTCAGGGGTTACACTGAAGCTTTCTTT. Translation gives CASSASVRGYTEAFF.

The genes are TRBV7-4 and TRBJ1-1; unclear D gene. The CDR3 contains 14 residues. In germline, CDR1 is SGHVT, CDR2 SQSDAQ. V was pared by 3 bases and J by 1 base, with 9 bases between. The CDR3 is CASSFQVGNTEAFF. DNA of the CDR3: TGTGCCAGCAGCTTCCAGGTGGGGAACACTGAAGCTTTCTTT. Variable domain in full (rest from reference TRBV7-4 and TRBJ1-1): GAGVSQSPRYKVAKRGRDVALRCDSISGHVTLYWYRQTLGQGSEVLTYSQSDAQRDKSGRPSGRFSAERPERSVSTLKIQRTEQGDSAVYLCASSFQVGNTEAFFGQGTRLTVV.

The CDR3 here is CASSVYGVTDTQYF. Here the CDR3 DNA reads TGTGCCAGCAGCGTATACGGGGTCACAGATACGCAGTATTTT. The chain has TRBV9 and TRBJ2-3; the D gene is possibly TRBD2 (5 bases). Germline V gene data show CDR1 as SGDLS and CDR2 as YYNGEE. This CDR3 has 14 residues. V shed 1 base and J shed 2 bases, with 8 bases lying between them.

Only a few counts were recorded for this clone. Within the sample, other DNA sequences also encode this same CDR3. The rearrangement links TRBV20-1 to TRBJ2-7; TRBD2 might be the D (5 bases). V gave up 6 bases and J gave up 4 bases, with 10 bases separating them. Germline V gene lookup returns CDR1 DFQATT and CDR2 SNEGSKA (reference sequence). The CDR3 spans 11 residues. CDR3 in amino acids: CSASPGYEQYF. The CDR3 coding sequence is TGCAGTGCCTCGCCGGGGTACGAGCAGTACTTC.

CDR3 coding DNA: TGTGCCAGCAGTCACCTAGCGGGGGGGCGAACAGATACGCAGTATTTT. Translating gives CASSHLAGGRTDTQYF. The chain links TRBV28 to TRBJ2-3; 12 nucleotides agree with TRBD2. The CDR3 runs to 16 residues. The trim removed 5 bases at V and 3 bases at J, leaving 6 bases unmatched. Germline V gives CDR1 MDHEN, CDR2 SYDVKM.

The V call is TRBV4-3, the J call TRBJ2-7; 13 nucleotides line up with TRBD2. Germline V gene lookup returns CDR1 LGHNA and CDR2 YSLEER. The CDR3 runs to 20 residues. V lost 3 bases, J lost 2 bases, and 16 bases stayed unmatched. The CDR3 nucleotides read TGCGCCAGCAGCCAGGATAAACGACTAGCGGGGGGATGGGATACCTACGAGCAGTACTTC. Translated: CASSQDKRLAGGWDTYEQYF.

J is TRBJ2-6 and V is TRBV7-3, with D uncertain. The V gene's germline CDR1 is SGHTA and CDR2 FQGTGA. There are 17 residues in the CDR3. The germline V and J ends were trimmed by 4 bases and 1 base, with 14 bases remaining between them. CDR3 in DNA: TGTGCCAGCAGCTACACACCCACAGCTTCTGGGGCCAACGTCCTGACTTTC. Encoded protein: CASSYTPTASGANVLTF.

The chain is built from TRBV30 and TRBJ1-1; unclear D gene. The V gene lost 0 bases and the J gene lost 2 bases, with 13 bases spanning the gap. CDR3 size: 15 residues. Looked up from germline, CDR1 is GTSNPN and CDR2 is SVGIG (reference sequence). CDR3 residues: CAWSVSRPLNTEAFF. The CDR3 nucleotides are TGTGCCTGGAGTGTTTCGAGGCCTCTAAACACTGAAGCTTTCTTT.

The chain employs TRBV7-2 and TRBJ2-1; 14 nucleotides align to TRBD2. J gave up 6 bases and V 4 bases, and 5 bases lay outside the gene matches. There are 16 residues in the CDR3. CDR1 is SGHTA and CDR2 is FQGNSA in the germline V gene. The CDR3 sequence: CASSSRTSGGLNEQFF. The CDR3 nucleotides read TGTGCCAGCAGCTCCCGGACTAGCGGGGGGCTCAATGAGCAGTTCTTC.